Listed here are 7 T cell receptor beta chains from one sample, sequenced in a study of shared clonotypes between healthy human individuals (dated by TCRdb to 2018 to 2020). For the CD8 naive samples, CD45RO-negative cells were positively selected for CCR7, yielding a CD45RA+CCR7+ population from which TemRA cells were excluded. The library was generated by the immunoSEQ multiplex PCR assay. TCRdb limited this immuneACCESS table to in-frame rearrangements with V and J called. A share of clones is missing; checked studies link under half to unresolved V genes, and the rest is unexplained. This sample lists roughly 2.1 million clones; 93% were detected once. The ten most abundant clones make up around 1.7% of the sample. The sequenced sample consisted of naive CD8+ T cells from PBMCs. Sample cell subset or site, as interpreted from the label and publication: CD45RA+CCR7+. The receptors come from a young man in good health. Some clones in this sample may be carry-over from other donors' samples.

The chain's CDR3 is CAASPGTSQPQHF. The CDR3 nucleotides read TGTGCCGCAAGTCCAGGGACAAGTCAGCCCCAGCATTTT. The chain has TRBV28 and TRBJ1-5, with a tentative D call TRBD1 (6 bases). With 11 bases removed from V and 6 bases from J, the gap between germline ends came to 17 bases. The CDR3 is 13 amino acids. Germline lookup yields CDR1 MDHEN and CDR2 SYDVKM.

This rearrangement joins TRBV27 to TRBJ2-2, with 7 nucleotides matching TRBD2. V shed 3 bases, J shed 5 bases, and the junction held 6 bases outside the gene matches. The CDR3 has 15 residues. The germline CDR1 and CDR2 sequences are MNHEY and SMNVEV (reference sequence). In DNA form, the CDR3 reads TGTGCCAGCAGTTTTTCGGGGGGAGTAACCGGGGAGCTGTTTTTT. Amino acids: CASSFSGGVTGELFF.

The chain combines TRBV7-9 with TRBJ2-7, with 7 bases that match TRBD2. Germline V gives CDR1 SEHNR, CDR2 FQNEAQ (reference sequence). V trimming: 4 bases; J trimming: 0 bases; junction bases outside the gene matches: 15. This CDR3 contains 18 residues. The CDR3 region has the DNA TGTGCCAGCAGCTCTGGGGTAGCGGCGGGAGCCCGCTCCTACGAGCAGTACTTC. This gives the protein CASSSGVAAGARSYEQYF.

A remark on this clone: The sample contains more than one DNA sequence encoding this CDR3. J is TRBJ2-7 and V is TRBV5-1; the match to TRBD2 covers 8 bases. J gave up 1 base and V 0 bases, and 6 bases lay outside the gene matches. CDR3 length: 16 amino acids. From germline, CDR1 is SGHRS and CDR2 YFSETQ. CDR3 protein: CASSLAPSGSSYEQYF. The CDR3 bases are TGCGCCAGCAGCTTGGCCCCTAGCGGGTCTTCCTACGAGCAGTACTTC.

As concerns this clone: Other DNA sequences in the same sample also yield this CDR3. This chain connects TRBV27 to TRBJ1-5; a weak D match, TRBD1 (5 bases). CDR1 and CDR2 from the germline V gene are MNHEY and SMNVEV (reference sequence). The CDR3 runs 14 residues. V dropped 6 bases and J dropped 7 bases, with 16 bases sitting between them. CDR3 sequence reads: CASSLTGGGQPQHF. The CDR3, as DNA: TGTGCCAGCAGCCTGACGGGGGGAGGCCAGCCCCAGCATTTT.

This sequence joins TRBV9 and TRBJ2-1, with D possibly matching TRBD2 (7 bases). Germline CDR1 reads SGDLS; CDR2 reads YYNGEE. This CDR3 is built from 17 residues. V was trimmed by 0 bases and J by 7 bases, leaving 20 bases between them. Here the CDR3 DNA reads TGTGCCAGCAGCGTAGGGGGGCGACTAGCCGCGGGGAATGAGCAGTTCTTC. Amino acids: CASSVGGRLAAGNEQFF.

The count of this clone is one. The J gene is TRBJ2-7, the V gene TRBV7-3; D remains unclear. The V gene's germline CDR1 is SGHTA and CDR2 FQGTGA. V was clipped by 3 bases and J by 3 bases, with 6 bases between them. The CDR3 is 12 amino acids. DNA for the CDR3: TGTGCCAGCAGCTTCGACGGCTACGAGCAGTACTTC. Protein sequence: CASSFDGYEQYF.